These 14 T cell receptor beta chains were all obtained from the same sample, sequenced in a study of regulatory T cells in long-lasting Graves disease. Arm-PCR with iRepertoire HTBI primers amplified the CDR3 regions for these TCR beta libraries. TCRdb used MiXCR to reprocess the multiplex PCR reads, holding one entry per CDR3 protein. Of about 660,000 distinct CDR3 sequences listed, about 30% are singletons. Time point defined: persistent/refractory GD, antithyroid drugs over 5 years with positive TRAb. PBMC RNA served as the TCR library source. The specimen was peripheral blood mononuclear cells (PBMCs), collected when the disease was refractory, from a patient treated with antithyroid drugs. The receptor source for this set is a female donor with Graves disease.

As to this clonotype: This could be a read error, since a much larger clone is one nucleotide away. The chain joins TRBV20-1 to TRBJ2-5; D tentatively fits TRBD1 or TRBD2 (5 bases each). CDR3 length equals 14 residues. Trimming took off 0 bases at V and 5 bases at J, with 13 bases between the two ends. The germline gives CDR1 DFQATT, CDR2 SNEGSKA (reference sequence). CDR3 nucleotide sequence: TGCAGTGCTAGAGACGGGGCCCGGCGTGAGACCCAGTACTTC. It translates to CSARDGARRETQYF.

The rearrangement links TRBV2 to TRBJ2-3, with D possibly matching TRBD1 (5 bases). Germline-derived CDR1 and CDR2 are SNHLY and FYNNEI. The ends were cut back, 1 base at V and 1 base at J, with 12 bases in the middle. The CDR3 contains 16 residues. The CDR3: CASSEGGKPRTDTQYF. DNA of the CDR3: TGTGCCAGCAGTGAAGGGGGCAAGCCCCGCACAGATACGCAGTATTTT.

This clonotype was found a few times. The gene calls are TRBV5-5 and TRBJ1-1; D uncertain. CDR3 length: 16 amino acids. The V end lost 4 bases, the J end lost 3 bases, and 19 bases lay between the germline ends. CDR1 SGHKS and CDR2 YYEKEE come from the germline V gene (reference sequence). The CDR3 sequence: CASSRRWEWRDTEAFF. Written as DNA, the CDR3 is TGTGCCAGCAGCCGTCGGTGGGAGTGGAGGGACACTGAAGCTTTCTTT.

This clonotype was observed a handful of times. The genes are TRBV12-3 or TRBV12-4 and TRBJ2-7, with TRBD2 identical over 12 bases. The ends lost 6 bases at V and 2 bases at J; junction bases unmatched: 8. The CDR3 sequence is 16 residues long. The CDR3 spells CASSRWTSGTPYEQYF. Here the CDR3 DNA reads TGTGCCAGCAGCCGTTGGACTAGCGGGACTCCCTACGAGCAGTACTTC.

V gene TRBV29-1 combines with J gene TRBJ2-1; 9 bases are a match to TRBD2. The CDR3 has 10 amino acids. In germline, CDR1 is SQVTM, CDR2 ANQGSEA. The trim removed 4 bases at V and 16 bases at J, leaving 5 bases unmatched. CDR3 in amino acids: CSVGLAVPFF. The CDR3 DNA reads TGCAGCGTTGGACTAGCGGTTCCCTTCTTC.

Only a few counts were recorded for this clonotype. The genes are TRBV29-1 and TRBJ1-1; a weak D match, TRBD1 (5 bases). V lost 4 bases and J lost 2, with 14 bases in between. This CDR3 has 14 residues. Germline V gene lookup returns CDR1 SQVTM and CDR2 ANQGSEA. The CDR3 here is CSVGAPGRNTEAFF. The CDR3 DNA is TGCAGCGTTGGCGCCCCAGGGCGAAACACTGAAGCTTTCTTT.

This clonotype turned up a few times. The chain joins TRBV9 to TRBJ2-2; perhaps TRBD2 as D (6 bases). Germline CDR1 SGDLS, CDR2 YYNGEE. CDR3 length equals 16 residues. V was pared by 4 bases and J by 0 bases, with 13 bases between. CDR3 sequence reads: CASSISGEANTGELFF. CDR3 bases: TGTGCCAGCAGCATTAGCGGAGAAGCGAACACCGGGGAGCTGTTTTTT.

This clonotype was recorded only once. The CDR3 nucleotides read TGCGCCAGCAGCTCTGGGACAGGGGGCCTTAATCAGCCCCAGCATTTT. Translation: CASSSGTGGLNQPQHF. The chain has TRBV5-1 and TRBJ1-5, with 12 bases that match TRBD1. CDR1 and CDR2 from the germline V gene are SGHRS and YFSETQ. Losses at the gene ends were 3 bases for V and 4 bases for J; bases not matched to a gene: 5. This CDR3 has 16 amino acids.

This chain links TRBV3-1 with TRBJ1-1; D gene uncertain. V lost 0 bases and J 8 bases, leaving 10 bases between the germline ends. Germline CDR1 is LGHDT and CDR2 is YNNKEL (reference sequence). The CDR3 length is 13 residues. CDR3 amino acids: CASSQDPRGEAFF. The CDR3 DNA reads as TGTGCCAGCAGCCAAGATCCCCGGGGAGAAGCTTTCTTT.

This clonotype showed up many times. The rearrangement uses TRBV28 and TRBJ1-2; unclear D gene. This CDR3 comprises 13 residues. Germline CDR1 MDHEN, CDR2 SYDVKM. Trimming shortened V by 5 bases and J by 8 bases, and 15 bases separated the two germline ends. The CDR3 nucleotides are TGTGCCAGCAGTCCTCAACGGATAGAGGGCTACACCTTC. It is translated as CASSPQRIEGYTF.

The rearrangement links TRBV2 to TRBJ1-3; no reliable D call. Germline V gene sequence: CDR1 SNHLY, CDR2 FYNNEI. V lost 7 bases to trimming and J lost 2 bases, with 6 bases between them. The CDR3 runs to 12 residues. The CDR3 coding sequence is TGTGCCAGCACCGCGACTGGAAACACCATATATTTT. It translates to CASTATGNTIYF.

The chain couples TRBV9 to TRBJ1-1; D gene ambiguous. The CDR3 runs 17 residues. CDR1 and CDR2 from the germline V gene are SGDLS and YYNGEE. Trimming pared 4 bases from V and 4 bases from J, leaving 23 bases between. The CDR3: CASSPHVPGSRGTEAFF. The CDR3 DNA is TGTGCCAGCAGCCCCCACGTTCCGGGCAGCCGAGGCACTGAAGCTTTCTTT.

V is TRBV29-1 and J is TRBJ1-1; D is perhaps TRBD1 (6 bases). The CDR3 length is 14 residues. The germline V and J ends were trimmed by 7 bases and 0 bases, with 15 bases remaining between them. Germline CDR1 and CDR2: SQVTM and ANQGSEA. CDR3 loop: CSALTGGMNTEAFF. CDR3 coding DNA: TGCAGCGCCTTGACAGGAGGCATGAACACTGAAGCTTTCTTT.

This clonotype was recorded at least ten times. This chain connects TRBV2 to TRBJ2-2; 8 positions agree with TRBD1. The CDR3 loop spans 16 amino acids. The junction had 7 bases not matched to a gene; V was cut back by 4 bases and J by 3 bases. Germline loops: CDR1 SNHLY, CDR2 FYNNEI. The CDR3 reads CASSADRVAYTGELFF. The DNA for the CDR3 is TGTGCCAGCAGTGCGGACAGGGTAGCCTACACCGGGGAGCTGTTTTTT.